The text below deals with one T cell receptor (beta chain). Original methodology: Amplification of reference gene primers was used by the study to estimate nucleated cell counts. TCRdb keeps only in-frame clones here, not all; method: immunoSEQ multiplex PCR. V, J and clone size reflect that table, while D and trimming were determined from the DNA. The sample includes tens of thousands of clones, more than 60% of them seen just once. This sample stems from a study of blood T cell repertoires in COVID-19. For the study at large: The origin of the acute and convalescent COVID-19 samples was the United States, Italy and Spain. PBMCs, B-cell-depleted T cells, or T cells were the source of the cDNA or gDNA that made up the material.

This CDR3 has 18 amino acids. The chain carries TRBV21-1 and TRBJ2-6; TRBD1, the table's D call, lacks a check against the DNA. TRBV21-1 is given as a pseudogene. The origin of this receptor is a woman aged 45 to 65 with active or convalescent COVID-19. Specimen: peripheral blood. DNA of the CDR3: TGTGCCAGCAGCACCCGAAACAGGGCCCCAGCTGGGGCCAACGTCCTGACTTTC. Its protein product is CASSTRNRAPAGANVLTF.